Listed below are T cell receptor beta chains from one sample, sequenced in a study of regulatory T cells in long-lasting Graves disease. TCRdb recomputed calls from the multiplex PCR reads with MiXCR, one row per CDR3 protein. The data show under 500,000 distinct CDR3 sequences, around 21% seen once. Source: peripheral blood mononuclear cells (PBMCs), taken when the disease was refractory, from a patient treated with antithyroid drugs. These receptors were collected from a female donor with Graves disease. Each CDR3 is given with its conserved first and last residue. The D gene is left open where the match is weak. Clone size is given for some rows only: seen once, a few or many times, or a class if the clone is expanded.

TRBV20-1,TRBD1,NA,TRBJ1-2,CSAKRTGEGNYGYTF,TGCAGTGCGAAACGGACAGGGGAGGGTAACTATGGCTACACCTTC
TRBV5-1,NA,NA,TRBJ2-1,CASSLAIGDEQFF,TGCGCCAGCAGCTTGGCGATAGGGGATGAGCAGTTCTTC
TRBV12-3/TRBV12-4,NA,many,TRBJ2-5,CASSWGSRKAQETQYF,TGTGCCAGCAGTTGGGGCTCGCGGAAAGCCCAAGAGACCCAGTACTTC
TRBV13,NA,few,TRBJ2-5,CASTLRGVETQYF,TGTGCCAGCACCCTACGGGGAGTGGAGACCCAGTACTTC
TRBV28,NA,NA,TRBJ1-5,CASSLPDDSNQPQHF,TGTGCCAGCAGTTTACCGGACGATAGCAATCAGCCCCAGCATTTT
TRBV9,NA,many,TRBJ2-7,CASSVGGVSSYEQYF,TGTGCCAGCAGCGTAGGTGGGGTTAGCTCCTACGAGCAGTACTTC
TRBV7-9,NA,many,TRBJ2-7,CASSPGASGTYEQYF,TGTGCCAGCAGCCCAGGGGCTAGCGGTACCTACGAGCAGTACTTC
TRBV6-5,NA,NA,TRBJ2-7,CASSYDLEYEQYF,TGTGCCAGCAGTTACGACCTGGAGTACGAGCAGTACTTC
TRBV25-1,NA,NA,TRBJ2-5,CASSESQGTTERGETQYF,TGTGCCAGCAGTGAATCCCAGGGGACTACCGAACGAGGGGAGACCCAGTACTTC
TRBV2,NA,many,TRBJ1-5,CASSEVQTTGQPQHF,TGTGCCAGCAGTGAAGTTCAGACAACCGGTCAGCCCCAGCATTTT
TRBV12-3/TRBV12-4,NA,many,TRBJ1-2,CASSRGGAGGYTF,TGTGCCAGCAGCAGAGGGGGAGCGGGAGGCTACACCTTC
TRBV7-9,NA,NA,TRBJ2-7,CASSHLPLYEQYF,TGTGCCAGCAGCCACTTACCACTCTACGAGCAGTACTTC
TRBV6-7,NA,NA,TRBJ2-7,CGSSYPLGQSSYEQYF,TGTGGCAGCAGTTACCCCCTAGGACAGTCCTCCTACGAGCAGTACTTC
TRBV6-1,NA,many,TRBJ1-4,CASRPTGYAKLFF,TGTGCCAGCAGACCAACAGGATATGCAAAACTGTTTTTT
TRBV20-1,NA,NA,TRBJ1-1,CSARSGHMNTEAFF,TGCAGTGCTAGGTCAGGGCACATGAACACTGAAGCTTTCTTT
TRBV20-1,NA,NA,TRBJ2-7,CSARDLHGYEQYF,TGCAGTGCTAGAGACCTCCACGGATACGAGCAGTACTTC
TRBV28,NA,many,TRBJ1-2,CASSLSSGQFYGYTF,TGTGCCAGCAGTTTGTCCTCGGGACAATTCTATGGCTACACCTTC
TRBV6-2/TRBV6-3,NA,few,TRBJ1-6,CASSSDSYNSPLHF,TGTGCCAGCAGTTCCGACAGCTATAATTCACCCCTCCACTTT
TRBV12-3/TRBV12-4,NA,many,TRBJ1-5,CASNQVSNQPQHF,TGTGCCAGCAACCAGGTTAGCAATCAGCCCCAGCATTTT
TRBV12-3/TRBV12-4,NA,many,TRBJ1-6,CASSLVGLGPDSPLHF,TGTGCCAGCAGTTTAGTTGGTCTGGGGCCAGATTCACCCCTCCACTTT
TRBV3-1,NA,few,TRBJ1-2,CASSQRGFYGYTF,TGTGCCAGCAGCCAACGCGGTTTCTATGGCTACACCTTC
TRBV12-3/TRBV12-4,NA,many,TRBJ1-4,CASSPAVPKKLFF,TGTGCCAGCAGCCCCGCGGTCCCGAAAAAACTGTTTTTT
TRBV28,NA,many,TRBJ1-2,CASSSRFYGYTF,TGTGCCAGCAGTTCAAGGTTCTATGGCTACACCTTC
TRBV4-1,NA,NA,TRBJ1-2,CVSSQDLGGYYGYTF,TGCGTCAGCAGCCAAGATCTTGGGGGGTACTATGGCTACACCTTC
TRBV29-1,NA,NA,TRBJ2-7,CSVAPGGGGYEQYF,TGCAGCGTCGCACCCGGGGGAGGAGGCTACGAGCAGTACTTC
TRBV5-6,TRBD1,NA,TRBJ1-2,CASSSGTGNFYGYTF,TGTGCCAGCAGCAGCGGGACAGGGAATTTCTATGGCTACACCTTC
TRBV7-9,TRBD2,NA,TRBJ2-1,CASSLWVRTSASEQFF,TGTGCCAGCAGCTTATGGGTTCGGACTAGCGCTAGTGAGCAGTTCTTC
TRBV20-1,NA,many,TRBJ2-4,CSAREAKNIQYF,TGCAGTGCTAGAGAAGCCAAAAACATTCAGTACTTC
TRBV28,NA,many,TRBJ1-1,CASSLNGPEAFF,TGTGCCAGCAGTTTAAACGGACCTGAAGCTTTCTTT
TRBV9,NA,NA,TRBJ1-4,CASSVGQATNEKLFF,TGTGCCAGCAGCGTAGGCCAGGCAACTAATGAAAAACTGTTTTTT
TRBV7-2,NA,many,TRBJ2-7,CASSPLLGIEQYF,TGTGCCAGCAGCCCACTGCTAGGTATAGAGCAGTACTTC
TRBV7-9,NA,many,TRBJ2-7,CALRRVPYEQYF,TGTGCGCTTCGTAGGGTCCCCTACGAGCAGTACTTC
TRBV7-9,NA,many,TRBJ2-5,CASSPPRGEETQYF,TGTGCCAGCAGCCCCCCCCGAGGGGAAGAGACCCAGTACTTC
TRBV20-1,TRBD1,many,TRBJ1-2,CSARETGGHYGYTF,TGCAGTGCTAGAGAGACAGGGGGACACTATGGCTACACCTTC
TRBV27,NA,NA,TRBJ1-5,CASSFAPTGRSNRPQHF,TGTGCCAGCAGTTTCGCCCCCACAGGGCGAAGCAATCGGCCCCAGCATTTT
TRBV10-3,NA,few,TRBJ2-2,CAISESVEKGRDTGELFF,TGTGCCATCAGTGAGTCGGTCGAAAAGGGACGCGACACCGGGGAGCTGTTTTTT
TRBV7-7,TRBD2,NA,TRBJ2-3,CASSLSGTSGSTDTQYF,TGTGCTAGCAGCTTATCCGGGACTAGCGGTAGCACAGATACGCAGTATTTT
TRBV5-1,NA,few,TRBJ1-2,CASSPGYLGYGYTF,TGCGCCAGCAGCCCAGGGTACCTTGGCTATGGCTACACCTTC
TRBV24-1,TRBD1,NA,TRBJ1-1,CATRGQESWDAEAFF,TGTGCCACCAGGGGACAGGAGAGCTGGGACGCTGAAGCTTTCTTT
TRBV11-2,TRBD2,many,TRBJ2-7,CASSPTLAGGLEQYF,TGTGCCAGCAGTCCCACCCTAGCGGGAGGGCTTGAGCAGTACTTC
TRBV6-2/TRBV6-3,TRBD1,many,TRBJ2-7,CASIYGGGTGSAEQYF,TGTGCCAGCATCTACGGAGGAGGGACAGGGTCTGCCGAGCAGTACTTC
TRBV7-9,NA,NA,TRBJ2-5,CASSLLRRGAETQYF,TGTGCCAGCAGCTTACTTCGTCGGGGGGCAGAGACCCAGTACTTC
TRBV29-1,TRBD2,many,TRBJ2-5,CSVTKARTSGMLGETQYF,TGCAGCGTGACGAAAGCCCGGACTAGCGGGATGTTGGGAGAGACCCAGTACTTC
TRBV27,TRBD2,many,TRBJ2-7,CATRAGGSYEQYF,TGTGCCACCAGGGCGGGGGGCTCCTACGAGCAGTACTTC
TRBV6-1,NA,NA,TRBJ1-5,CASRKTRELVNQPQHF,TGTGCCAGCAGGAAAACCAGGGAATTGGTCAATCAGCCCCAGCATTTT
TRBV6-1,NA,few,TRBJ2-6,CASTSGYGANVLTF,TGTGCCAGCACCTCAGGCTATGGAGCCAACGTCCTGACTTTC
TRBV5-6,NA,NA,TRBJ2-3,CASSLSQGWGLTDTQYF,TGTGCCAGCAGCTTGTCTCAGGGATGGGGCCTCACAGATACGCAGTATTTT
TRBV20-1,TRBD1,NA,TRBJ1-1,CSAKFVTGGLGTEAFF,TGCAGTGCTAAGTTCGTGACAGGGGGCCTGGGCACTGAAGCTTTCTTT
TRBV6-1,NA,many,TRBJ2-5,CASSETGLQNGQETQYF,TGTGCCAGCAGTGAAACCGGGCTTCAAAACGGGCAAGAGACCCAGTACTTC
TRBV7-9,TRBD2,once,TRBJ2-1,CASSYQLAGGPGEQFF,TGTGCCAGCAGCTATCAACTAGCGGGAGGGCCAGGTGAGCAGTTCTTC
TRBV6-1,NA,many,TRBJ2-5,CASSAGIQQETQYF,TGTGCCAGCAGCGCCGGGATACAACAAGAGACCCAGTACTTC
TRBV5-1,NA,NA,TRBJ2-7,CASSLRGRRAYEQYF,TGCGCCAGCAGCTTGAGGGGCAGGAGAGCCTACGAGCAGTACTTC
TRBV29-1,NA,many,TRBJ1-1,CSVAPGTFGTEAFF,TGCAGCGTCGCCCCCGGGACCTTCGGCACTGAAGCTTTCTTT
TRBV7-3,TRBD2,NA,TRBJ2-2,CASSPSGTSGSRAGELFF,TGTGCCAGCAGCCCGAGCGGGACTAGCGGGAGTCGGGCCGGGGAGCTGTTTTTT
TRBV7-2,NA,many,TRBJ1-2,CASSPGTPYGYTF,TGTGCCAGCAGCCCCGGGACACCTTATGGCTACACCTTC